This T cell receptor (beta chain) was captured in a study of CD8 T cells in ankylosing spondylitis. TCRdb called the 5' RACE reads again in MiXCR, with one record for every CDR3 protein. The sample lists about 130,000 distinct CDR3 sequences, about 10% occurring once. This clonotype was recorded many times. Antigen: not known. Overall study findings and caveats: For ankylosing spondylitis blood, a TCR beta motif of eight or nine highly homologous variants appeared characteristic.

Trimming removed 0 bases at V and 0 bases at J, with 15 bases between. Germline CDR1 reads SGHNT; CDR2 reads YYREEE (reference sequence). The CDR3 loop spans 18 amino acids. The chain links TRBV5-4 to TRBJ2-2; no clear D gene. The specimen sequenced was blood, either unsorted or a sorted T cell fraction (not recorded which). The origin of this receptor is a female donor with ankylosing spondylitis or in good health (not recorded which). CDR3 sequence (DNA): TGTGCCAGCAGCTTGGGGGGTGTTCGGACCACGAACACCGGGGAGCTGTTTTTT. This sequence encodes CASSLGGVRTTNTGELFF.